This T cell receptor beta chain was recovered during a study of T cell changes during pregnancy in multiple sclerosis. Data came from immunoSEQ multiplex PCR; TCRdb stores just in-frame clones and leaves some out. The sample contains around 27,000 clones, roughly 92% of which appear only once. The sequenced sample was CD4+ T cells from peripheral blood mononuclear cells, obtained in the first trimester of pregnancy. The receptor's source is a female donor with multiple sclerosis, enrolled in a pregnancy study.

The CDR3 nucleotides are TGTGCCAGCAGCTTTGTTGCGGCTAGCTCCTACGAGCAGTACTTC. Translating it yields CASSFVAASSYEQYF. The chain recombines TRBV7-2 with TRBJ2-7; D ambiguous. V was trimmed by 3 bases and J by 0 bases, leaving 12 bases between them. CDR1 and CDR2 (germline): SGHTA, FQGNSA. This CDR3 contains 15 residues.